A selection of T cell receptor beta chains follows, all from one sample in a study of T cells after yellow fever vaccination. TCRdb re-derived calls from the 5' RACE reads in MiXCR, one entry per CDR3 protein. The table shows about 85,000 distinct CDR3 sequences, with more than 10% occurring only once. Specimen: CD8+ T cells not binding an NS4B(214-222) dextramer, sorted from PBMCs, collected roughly 23 days after the first yellow fever vaccination. The receptors were sampled from a man in his late teens or twenties who received the YFV17D yellow fever vaccine. The conserved cysteine and the conserved F or W are not part of the CDR3 here. Clone size is stated in some rows and not others, as once, few, many or a class when expanded.

v_call,clone_size,cdr3_aa
TRBV7-9,few,ASSFQTGLAHGYT
TRBV15,few,ATSRERATTDTQY
TRBV7-9,-,ASSLALAGGRRDTQY
TRBV6-1,-,ASSEAAGGFMNTEAF
TRBV28,few,ASSLSLAANNEQF
TRBV6-1,-,ASSPISGTDTQY
TRBV24-1,-,ATRKTGNTEAF
TRBV5-5,-,ASSLMSSYNEQF
TRBV27,-,ASRTTPRGGDEAF
TRBV12-3/TRBV12-4,-,ASSLGQAPYSPLH
TRBV4-3,-,ASSEVLRDRVTGELF
TRBV20-1,many,SASEGTSYEQY
TRBV12-3/TRBV12-4,-,ASRGLADTQY
TRBV29-1,many,SVFAAGGPWDEQF
TRBV4-3,few,ASSQDSSKGRDEQY
TRBV5-4,few,ASSSGRSPLH
TRBV27,many,ASRSGGGGSPLH
TRBV4-1,once,ASSQDWSQNDEQF
TRBV7-3,-,ASVTVYNEQF
TRBV10-2,few,ASSEVFPATTGELF
TRBV7-6,-,ASSSGTGSDQETQY
TRBV5-1,few,ASSPGLAGAASTDTQY
TRBV25-1,-,ASSETGTPKNIQY
TRBV7-2,-,ASSPSRPHNEQF
TRBV20-1,many,SARDYGRDYGYT
TRBV6-5,-,ASSYTSGDRITGELF
TRBV27,few,ASSPGGPSYEQY
TRBV28,-,ASGGDTGELF
TRBV11-1,-,ASSPPPLRGGLTGELF